This TCR beta chain was captured in a study of early T cells in non-severe SARS-CoV-2 infection. This clonotype was seen at least ten times. From the 5' RACE reads, TCRdb called clonotypes with MiXCR, one entry per CDR3 protein. The sample carries roughly 51,000 distinct CDR3 sequences, about 8% recorded once. The sequenced sample was whole blood, obtained at baseline. The sequence derives from an adult who was a healthcare worker with PCR-confirmed SARS-CoV-2 infection or an uninfected control (not recorded which).

CDR3 loop: CASSTNRGGTEAFF. The CDR3, as DNA: TGTGCCAGCAGTACGAATAGGGGGGGCACTGAAGCTTTCTTT. The chain is built from TRBV6-5 and TRBJ1-1; TRBD1 might be the D (6 bases). This CDR3 has 14 amino acids. V dropped 5 bases and J dropped 4 bases, with 14 bases sitting between them. The germline gives CDR1 MNHEY, CDR2 SVGAGI.